Listed below are T cell receptor beta chains from one sample, sequenced in a study of blood T cells in healthy people across ages. TCRdb recomputed calls from the 5' RACE reads with MiXCR, one row per CDR3 protein. The sample shows more than 700,000 distinct CDR3 sequences, about 42% of them seen only once. Sequencing input: blood. Receptors originate from a man at least 80 years old in good health. Each CDR3 is given with its conserved first and last residue. Fields, in order: V gene, D gene, clone size, J gene, CDR3 protein, CDR3 DNA. D genes are given only for firm matches. A clone size is listed for some rows: how often the clone was seen (once, few, many), or a class if it is expanded.

V gene: TRBV12-3/TRBV12-4; D gene: -; clone size: -; J gene: TRBJ2-3; CDR3 protein: CASSLGHSTDTEYF; CDR3 DNA: TGTGCCAGCAGTTTAGGACACAGCACAGATACGGAGTATTTT
V gene: TRBV7-2; D gene: TRBD2; clone size: -; J gene: TRBJ2-5; CDR3 protein: CATARSGSPGEAQYF; CDR3 DNA: TGTGCCACCGCAAGGAGCGGGAGTCCCGGGGAGGCCCAGTACTTC
V gene: TRBV4-3; D gene: -; clone size: -; J gene: TRBJ1-2; CDR3 protein: CASSQERAVTVGCTF; CDR3 DNA: TGCGCCAGCAGCCAAGAGAGGGCGGTAACTGTAGGCTGCACCTTC
V gene: TRBV15; D gene: -; clone size: few; J gene: TRBJ2-5; CDR3 protein: CATSRVLGEQYF; CDR3 DNA: TGTGCCACCAGCAGAGTTCTCGGGGAGCAGTACTTC
V gene: TRBV6-5; D gene: -; clone size: few; J gene: TRBJ2-5; CDR3 protein: CASSYASLAQTQYF; CDR3 DNA: TGTGCCAGCAGTTACGCGAGTCTAGCGCAGACCCAGTACTTC
V gene: TRBV27; D gene: -; clone size: -; J gene: TRBJ1-3; CDR3 protein: CASSSGPMGAGNTIYF; CDR3 DNA: TGTGCCAGCAGTTCGGGTCCCATGGGGGCTGGAAACACCATATATTTT
V gene: TRBV10-3; D gene: TRBD2; clone size: -; J gene: TRBJ2-7; CDR3 protein: CAISALADSGTYEQYF; CDR3 DNA: TGTGCCATCAGTGCGTTGGCGGATAGCGGGACCTACGAGCAGTACTTC
V gene: TRBV27; D gene: TRBD1; clone size: -; J gene: TRBJ2-1; CDR3 protein: CASRLRTGERSYEQFF; CDR3 DNA: TGTGCCAGCAGGCTAAGGACAGGGGAAAGATCTTATGAGCAGTTCTTC
V gene: TRBV12-3/TRBV12-4; D gene: -; clone size: -; J gene: TRBJ2-3; CDR3 protein: CASSFGGGADTEYF; CDR3 DNA: -
V gene: TRBV20-1; D gene: TRBD1; clone size: -; J gene: TRBJ1-6; CDR3 protein: CSATRGQGYNSPLHF; CDR3 DNA: TGCAGTGCTACGAGGGGACAGGGCTATAATTCACCCCTCCACTTT
V gene: TRBV7-9; D gene: TRBD2; clone size: -; J gene: TRBJ2-1; CDR3 protein: CASSLRGLAGGDHYNEQFF; CDR3 DNA: TGTGCCAGCAGCTTACGCGGCCTAGCGGGAGGCGATCATTACAATGAGCAGTTCTTC
V gene: TRBV24-1; D gene: TRBD2; clone size: -; J gene: TRBJ2-1; CDR3 protein: CATSDPLAGADNEQFF; CDR3 DNA: TGTGCCACCAGTGACCCACTAGCGGGAGCTGATAATGAGCAGTTCTTC
V gene: TRBV20-1; D gene: -; clone size: -; J gene: TRBJ2-7; CDR3 protein: CSATGVPTYEQYF; CDR3 DNA: TGCAGTGCTACCGGGGTCCCGACCTACGAGCAGTACTTC
V gene: TRBV20-1; D gene: TRBD2; clone size: -; J gene: TRBJ2-7; CDR3 protein: CSARRPLAGGEQYF; CDR3 DNA: TGCAGTGCTAGGCGGCCCCTAGCGGGAGGCGAGCAGTACTTC
V gene: TRBV4-1; D gene: -; clone size: -; J gene: TRBJ1-1; CDR3 protein: CASSQRAAFRTEAFF; CDR3 DNA: TGCGCCAGCAGCCAAAGAGCCGCCTTTCGCACTGAAGCTTTCTTT
V gene: TRBV6-6; D gene: TRBD1; clone size: -; J gene: TRBJ2-7; CDR3 protein: CASSYTPQQGGFYEQYF; CDR3 DNA: TGTGCCAGCAGTTACACCCCCCAACAGGGGGGATTCTACGAGCAGTACTTC
V gene: TRBV29-1; D gene: -; clone size: many; J gene: TRBJ2-5; CDR3 protein: CSVTPWQGGETQYF; CDR3 DNA: TGCAGCGTAACCCCTTGGCAGGGTGGAGAGACCCAGTACTTC
V gene: TRBV28; D gene: TRBD1; clone size: -; J gene: TRBJ2-5; CDR3 protein: CASSYTGTGRQETQYF; CDR3 DNA: TGTGCCAGCAGTTATACCGGGACAGGGAGGCAAGAGACCCAGTACTTC
V gene: TRBV4-2; D gene: TRBD1; clone size: -; J gene: TRBJ1-2; CDR3 protein: CASSQDRGLGYTF; CDR3 DNA: TGTGCCAGCAGCCAGGACAGGGGGCTTGGCTACACCTTC
V gene: TRBV10-3; D gene: TRBD1; clone size: -; J gene: TRBJ1-1; CDR3 protein: CAIRTGNTEAFF; CDR3 DNA: TGTGCCATCCGGACAGGGAACACTGAAGCTTTCTTT
V gene: TRBV4-1; D gene: TRBD2; clone size: -; J gene: TRBJ2-1; CDR3 protein: CASSPRIAGRNEQFF; CDR3 DNA: TGCGCCAGCAGCCCCAGGATAGCGGGAAGGAATGAGCAGTTCTTC
V gene: TRBV10-3; D gene: -; clone size: -; J gene: TRBJ2-2; CDR3 protein: CAIRGEGNTGELFF; CDR3 DNA: TGTGCCATCAGAGGGGAAGGGAACACCGGGGAGCTGTTTTTT
V gene: TRBV7-9; D gene: TRBD2; clone size: few; J gene: TRBJ2-1; CDR3 protein: CASSLGGLADNEQFF; CDR3 DNA: TGTGCCAGCAGCTTAGGGGGACTAGCGGACAATGAGCAGTTCTTC
V gene: TRBV10-2; D gene: -; clone size: few; J gene: TRBJ2-7; CDR3 protein: CASKTRGSYEQYF; CDR3 DNA: TGCGCCAGCAAAACTCGGGGTTCTTACGAGCAGTACTTC
V gene: TRBV7-9; D gene: -; clone size: once; J gene: TRBJ2-7; CDR3 protein: CASSLDSLKGKYEQYF; CDR3 DNA: TGTGCCAGCAGCTTAGATTCCCTAAAGGGGAAATACGAGCAGTACTTC
V gene: TRBV4-1; D gene: -; clone size: -; J gene: TRBJ1-1; CDR3 protein: CASSEGPLNTEAFF; CDR3 DNA: TGCGCCAGCAGCGAGGGCCCCTTGAACACTGAAGCTTTCTTT
V gene: TRBV7-9; D gene: -; clone size: many; J gene: TRBJ2-7; CDR3 protein: CASSPTDQSEQYF; CDR3 DNA: TGTGCCAGCAGCCCGACGGATCAATCCGAGCAGTACTTC
V gene: TRBV7-2; D gene: TRBD2; clone size: -; J gene: TRBJ2-3; CDR3 protein: CASRSGAATDTQYF; CDR3 DNA: TGTGCCAGCAGGAGCGGGGCTGCCACAGATACGCAGTATTTT
V gene: TRBV5-1; D gene: TRBD1; clone size: -; J gene: TRBJ1-2; CDR3 protein: CASGTAPRGYGYTF; CDR3 DNA: TGCGCCAGCGGGACAGCGCCCCGGGGCTATGGCTACACCTTC
V gene: TRBV3-1; D gene: -; clone size: -; J gene: TRBJ1-4; CDR3 protein: CASSPISGTTNEKLFF; CDR3 DNA: TGTGCCAGCAGCCCGATCTCCGGAACTACTAATGAAAAACTGTTTTTT
V gene: TRBV12-3/TRBV12-4; D gene: TRBD2; clone size: few; J gene: TRBJ2-5; CDR3 protein: CASRLAGVLNEQYF; CDR3 DNA: TGTGCCAGCAGACTAGCGGGAGTTTTGAATGAGCAGTACTTC
V gene: TRBV4-3; D gene: -; clone size: few; J gene: TRBJ2-3; CDR3 protein: CASSSLPADTQYF; CDR3 DNA: TGCGCCAGCAGCTCTCTACCGGCAGATACGCAGTATTTT
V gene: TRBV10-3; D gene: -; clone size: -; J gene: TRBJ2-5; CDR3 protein: CAISPGAGSSLNNEQYF; CDR3 DNA: TGTGCCATCAGTCCAGGGGCCGGGAGCTCGTTGAACAATGAGCAGTACTTC
V gene: TRBV4-2; D gene: TRBD1; clone size: few; J gene: TRBJ1-1; CDR3 protein: CASSLQGAGTEAFF; CDR3 DNA: TGTGCCAGCTCCTTACAGGGGGCAGGGACTGAAGCTTTCTTT
V gene: TRBV10-3; D gene: TRBD1; clone size: -; J gene: TRBJ2-1; CDR3 protein: CAISGGQGINEQFF; CDR3 DNA: TGTGCCATCAGCGGGGGACAGGGGATCAATGAGCAGTTCTTC
V gene: TRBV6-2/TRBV6-3; D gene: -; clone size: many; J gene: TRBJ2-2; CDR3 protein: CASSYSYRPVSGRNTGELFF; CDR3 DNA: TGTGCCAGCAGTTACTCTTATCGACCCGTGTCCGGGAGGAACACCGGGGAGCTGTTTTTT
V gene: TRBV20-1; D gene: -; clone size: -; J gene: TRBJ2-5; CDR3 protein: CSARDGGWEETQYF; CDR3 DNA: TGCAGTGCTAGAGATGGGGGATGGGAGGAGACCCAGTACTTC
V gene: TRBV5-5; D gene: -; clone size: -; J gene: TRBJ1-2; CDR3 protein: CASSLRASDYGYTF; CDR3 DNA: TGTGCCAGCAGCTTAAGGGCCAGCGACTATGGCTACACCTTC
V gene: TRBV28; D gene: TRBD2; clone size: -; J gene: TRBJ2-4; CDR3 protein: CASSSPTSGKYNEQYF; CDR3 DNA: TGCGCCAGCAGTTCCCCCACTAGCGGGAAATACAATGAGCAGTACTTC
V gene: TRBV12-3/TRBV12-4; D gene: -; clone size: few; J gene: TRBJ2-5; CDR3 protein: CASSLVGEMGETQYF; CDR3 DNA: TGTGCCAGCAGTTTAGTGGGGGAGATGGGTGAGACCCAGTACTTC
V gene: TRBV28; D gene: TRBD1; clone size: -; J gene: TRBJ2-7; CDR3 protein: CASPTGSYEQYF; CDR3 DNA: TGTGCCAGCCCGACAGGGAGCTACGAGCAGTACTTC
V gene: TRBV6-5; D gene: -; clone size: -; J gene: TRBJ2-5; CDR3 protein: CASRPDRTQETQYF; CDR3 DNA: TGTGCCAGCAGACCGGACAGAACCCAAGAGACCCAGTACTTC
V gene: TRBV4-3; D gene: TRBD1; clone size: -; J gene: TRBJ1-2; CDR3 protein: CASSQQQGLNYGYTF; CDR3 DNA: TGCGCCAGCAGCCAGCAACAGGGGCTTAACTATGGCTACACCTTC
V gene: TRBV29-1; D gene: TRBD2; clone size: many; J gene: TRBJ2-3; CDR3 protein: CSVATSGNPDTQYF; CDR3 DNA: TGCAGCGTCGCCACTAGCGGGAACCCAGATACGCAGTATTTT
V gene: TRBV20-1; D gene: -; clone size: few; J gene: TRBJ2-7; CDR3 protein: CSALGGAGVTYEQYF; CDR3 DNA: TGCAGTGCCCTGGGGGGGGCGGGGGTAACCTACGAGCAGTACTTC
V gene: TRBV28; D gene: -; clone size: -; J gene: TRBJ2-1; CDR3 protein: CASSSPASGAHNEQFF; CDR3 DNA: TGTGCCAGCAGCTCACCAGCGTCTGGAGCCCACAATGAGCAGTTCTTC